This TCR beta chain was found in a study of brain T cells in children with intractable seizures. Libraries were prepared by immunoSEQ multiplex PCR; TCRdb keeps only in-frame clonotypes and omits some of them. The sample has 340,000 or so clones; approximately 93% are singletons. V was clipped by 9 bases and J by 3 bases; unmatched bases: 6. CDR3 size: 15 residues. Germline V gene lookup returns CDR1 LNHDA and CDR2 SQIVND (reference sequence). The sample's time point: blood from clinic visit 5 months post-surgery; TSC patient then seizure free. Here the sequenced sample was peripheral blood, taken approximately 5 months after surgery. The genes are TRBV19 and TRBJ2-5; 14 nucleotides align to TRBD2. The sequence was collected from a boy under two years old with tuberous sclerosis and intractable seizures. Here the CDR3 reads CASTKGLAGEETQYF. The CDR3 region has the DNA TGTGCCAGCACCAAGGGACTAGCGGGGGAAGAGACCCAGTACTTC.